A single sample is the source of the 11 T cell receptor beta chains below, sequenced in a study of T cells after yellow fever vaccination. Using its own MiXCR run on the 5' RACE reads, TCRdb lists one record per CDR3 protein. The sample holds more than 65,000 distinct CDR3 sequences, more than 5.5% seen once. Sample: CD8+ T cells sorted from PBMCs, taken roughly 10 days after the first yellow fever vaccination. These receptors came from a man younger than 35 who received the YFV17D yellow fever vaccine.

This chain joins TRBV11-2 and TRBJ2-5; D is perhaps TRBD2 (5 bases). The CDR3 extends over 16 amino acids. Germline V CDR1 and CDR2: SGHAT, FQNNGV. Between the trimmed V and J ends, which lost 0 bases and 2 bases, there was a span of 13 bases. The CDR3 nucleotides read TGTGCCAGCAGCTTAGAGTTCGGGGTGGGACAAGAGACCCAGTACTTC. This translates into CASSLEFGVGQETQYF.

This chain uses TRBV7-9 with TRBJ2-7; TRBD1 aligns across 7 bases. The germline V gene encodes CDR1 SEHNR and CDR2 FQNEAQ (reference sequence). The CDR3 is 15 residues long. V shed 5 bases, J shed 5 bases, and the junction held 12 bases outside the gene matches. Here the CDR3 reads CASSPPERGHHEQYF. The CDR3 DNA reads TGTGCCAGCAGCCCTCCGGAAAGGGGGCACCACGAGCAGTACTTC.

The V call is TRBV4-1, the J call TRBJ2-3; D may correspond to TRBD1 or TRBD2 (5 bases each). The CDR3 extends over 17 amino acids. V was trimmed by 3 bases and J by 5 bases, leaving 21 bases between them. Per the germline V gene, CDR1 is MGHRA and CDR2 is YSYEKL. For the CDR3, the DNA is TGCGCCAGCAGCCAGACCGAGGAAGGCAGGGCGGGAGATACGCAGTATTTT. This encodes CASSQTEEGRAGDTQYF.

This sequence joins TRBV5-6 and TRBJ2-1, with D tentatively TRBD2 (7 bases). The CDR3 length is 16 residues. V dropped 0 bases and J dropped 6 bases, with 16 bases sitting between them. Germline V gene data show CDR1 as SGHDT and CDR2 as YYEEEE. In DNA, the CDR3 is TGTGCCAGCAGCTTGGTCCTAGAGGGGGGGATCAATGAGCAGTTCTTC. Translation: CASSLVLEGGINEQFF.

In its sample, this clonotype was seen many times. The J gene is TRBJ2-1, the V gene TRBV4-3; D is undetermined. Trimming stripped 0 bases from V and 0 bases from J, with 9 bases between. The CDR3 extends over 16 amino acids. Germline V gene lookup returns CDR1 LGHNA and CDR2 YSLEER. The CDR3 sequence: CASSQDISSSYNEQFF. CDR3 DNA sequence: TGCGCCAGCAGCCAAGATATAAGTAGCTCCTACAATGAGCAGTTCTTC.

This clonotype appeared many times. The rearrangement uses TRBV6-2 or TRBV6-3 and TRBJ2-7, with 9 bases lining up with TRBD1. The CDR3 sequence is 14 residues long. Germline V gene sequence: CDR1 MNHEY, CDR2 SVGEGT. The trim removed 6 bases at V and 3 bases at J, leaving 6 bases unmatched. The CDR3 DNA reads as TGTGCCAGCAGATGGGACAGGGAGATCTACGAGCAGTACTTC. Translated, it gives CASRWDREIYEQYF.

The sample holds many counts of this clonotype. The CDR3 DNA reads TGCGCCAGCAGCCCCCCGGCTCGAGAGGCTTTCTTT. Its protein is CASSPPAREAFF. This rearrangement joins TRBV4-1 to TRBJ1-1; no firm D call. There are 12 residues in the CDR3. CDR1 and CDR2 (germline): MGHRA, YSYEKL. Trimming cost V 4 bases and J 11 bases, with 14 bases left between them.

This clonotype was observed many times. The chain combines TRBV4-1 with TRBJ2-3; no clear D gene. The CDR3 is 13 residues long. Trimming removed 1 base from V and 3 bases from J, with 5 bases in between. Per the germline V gene, CDR1 is MGHRA and CDR2 is YSYEKL. CDR3 nucleotides: TGCGCCAGCAGCCAAGTAGGTACAGATACGCAGTATTTT. It encodes CASSQVGTDTQYF.

This clonotype was seen at least ten times. The V and J genes are TRBV5-1 and TRBJ2-7; TRBD2 matches 8 bases. V was clipped by 0 bases and J by 6 bases; unmatched bases: 2. This CDR3 is 13 amino acids long. CDR1 SGHRS and CDR2 YFSETQ come from the germline V gene. As DNA, the CDR3 is TGCGCCAGCAGCTTGGTACTAGCGGCCGAGCAGTACTTC. Translated: CASSLVLAAEQYF.

This clonotype was observed a handful of times. The gene calls are TRBV12-3 or TRBV12-4 and TRBJ2-3; 15 bases fit TRBD2. This CDR3 is 20 amino acids long. V lost 7 bases, J lost 1 base, and 15 bases stayed unmatched. CDR3 sequence reads: CASTLDRGLAGGLGTDTQYF. The CDR3 nucleotides read TGTGCCAGCACCCTCGATCGAGGACTAGCGGGGGGGCTTGGCACAGATACGCAGTATTTT.

This clonotype has just a few counts. J is TRBJ2-1 and V is TRBV20-1; D assignment may be TRBD1 or TRBD2 (6 bases each). This CDR3 spans 14 amino acids. Trimming took off 6 bases at V and 8 bases at J, with 20 bases between the two ends. The germline V gene encodes CDR1 DFQATT and CDR2 SNEGSKA (reference sequence). DNA for the CDR3: TGCAGTGCGCCCGGGGGCTCAGAAACCCATGAGCAGTTCTTC. Protein product: CSAPGGSETHEQFF.